A single sample gave rise to the 23 T cell receptor beta chains below, sequenced in a study of cytomegalovirus exposure and HLA in healthy donors. Researchers ran the PCR with 60 Vbeta and 13 Jbeta primers. Only in-frame clones appear in the TCRdb table, and some are missing; sequencing was by immunoSEQ multiplex PCR. Seen in this sample are about 110,000 clones; the ten most common clones hold 0.55% to 0.6%. The sample consisted of PBMCs. The receptors were gathered from a man aged 50 to 60 in good health and CMV-seronegative.

The chain uses TRBV27 and TRBJ2-7; D is ambiguous. The length of the CDR3 is 15 residues. V was clipped by 2 bases and J by 6 bases, with 17 bases between them. Germline CDR1 reads MNHEY; CDR2 reads SMNVEV (reference sequence). The CDR3 loop reads CASSLQWSPIREQYF. In nucleotides, the CDR3 is TGTGCCAGCAGTTTACAGTGGTCTCCGATTCGCGAGCAGTACTTC.

This sequence joins TRBV7-8 and TRBJ1-5, with a possible D match to TRBD1 (6 bases). CDR3 length: 16 residues. CDR1 SGHVS and CDR2 FQNEAQ come from the germline V gene. The V end lost 5 bases, the J end lost 4 bases, and 18 bases lay between the germline ends. CDR3 sequence: CASSPGGAGLNQPQHF. For the CDR3, the DNA is TGTGCCAGCAGCCCTGGGGGGGCCGGGTTGAATCAGCCCCAGCATTTT.

The chain links TRBV4-3 to TRBJ1-1; D possibly corresponds to TRBD1 (5 bases). This CDR3 comprises 13 residues. V was clipped by 4 bases and J by 6 bases, with 12 bases between them. CDR1 is LGHNA and CDR2 is YSLEER in the germline V gene. The CDR3 nucleotides are TGCGCCAGCAGCCCGACCTTGGGGCCTGAAGCTTTCTTT. The encoded protein is CASSPTLGPEAFF.

The genes are TRBV2 and TRBJ2-7; D might be TRBD2 (6 bases). The CDR3 covers 12 residues. Germline lookup yields CDR1 SNHLY and CDR2 FYNNEI. Trimming took 10 bases from V and 2 from J, leaving 12 bases between them. The CDR3 loop is CATRDSAYEQYF. The CDR3, as DNA: TGTGCCACCCGGGACTCAGCCTACGAGCAGTACTTC.

V and J are TRBV19 and TRBJ1-2; TRBD1 matches at 9 bases. Per germline, CDR1 LNHDA and CDR2 SQIVND (reference sequence). This CDR3 comprises 17 residues. The V segment lost 3 bases and the J segment 6 bases; nucleotides outside the gene matches: 14. The CDR3 protein is CASSIIPGQGFRDGYTF. In DNA, the CDR3 is TGTGCCAGTAGTATTATACCGGGACAGGGATTTCGAGATGGCTACACCTTC.

The CDR3 sequence: CASSIGRDRDTEAFF. CDR3 DNA: TGTGCCAGTAGTATAGGCCGGGACAGGGACACTGAAGCTTTCTTT. The chain joins TRBV19 to TRBJ1-1; 9 bases are shared with TRBD1. Losses at the gene ends were 1 base for V and 3 bases for J; bases not matched to a gene: 3. Looked up from germline, CDR1 is LNHDA and CDR2 is SQIVND (reference sequence). The CDR3 runs to 15 residues.

The chain links TRBV5-4 to TRBJ2-3, with D hard to call. The V and J ends lost 1 base and 2 bases respectively, with 2 bases between them. The germline V gene has CDR1 SGHNT and CDR2 YYREEE (reference sequence). The CDR3 has 12 amino acids. The CDR3: CASSLYTDTQYF. The CDR3, as DNA: TGTGCCAGCAGCTTGTACACAGATACGCAGTATTTT.

V and J are TRBV4-1 and TRBJ1-4; a possible D gene is TRBD1 (6 bases). CDR1 and CDR2 from the germline V gene are MGHRA and YSYEKL. The CDR3 is 17 residues long. V shed 5 bases and J shed 0 bases, with 16 bases lying between them. The CDR3 loop reads CASSSDSDRATNEKLFF. The CDR3 DNA reads as TGCGCCAGCAGCTCGGACAGTGACCGGGCAACTAATGAAAAACTGTTTTTT.

The chain carries TRBV4-1 and TRBJ1-4; no reliable D call. V lost 0 bases, J lost 0 bases, and 8 bases lay in between. The germline CDR1 and CDR2 sequences are MGHRA and YSYEKL. The CDR3 totals 16 residues. The CDR3 loop reads CASSQDGSPTNEKLFF. The CDR3 nucleotides are TGCGCCAGCAGCCAAGATGGCTCACCAACTAATGAAAAACTGTTTTTT.

The chain links TRBV5-1 to TRBJ2-1; 13 nucleotides line up with TRBD2. CDR1 is SGHRS, CDR2 YFSETQ, per germline. The CDR3 loop spans 16 amino acids. V dropped 0 bases and J dropped 5; count of bases not matched to a gene: 2. Here the CDR3 DNA reads TGCGCCAGCAGCTTGGGACTAGCGGGAGGAAACAATGAGCAGTTCTTC. Translation gives CASSLGLAGGNNEQFF.

V gene TRBV5-1 combines with J gene TRBJ1-1; D is uncertain. Germline-derived CDR1 and CDR2 are SGHRS and YFSETQ. The length of the CDR3 is 14 residues. The ends were cut back, 5 bases at V and 7 bases at J, with 18 bases in the middle. The chain's CDR3 is CASRPEPDGHEAFF. The CDR3 coding sequence is TGCGCCAGCAGACCGGAGCCCGACGGCCATGAAGCTTTCTTT.

The chain couples TRBV19 to TRBJ1-2; the D is unclear. CDR1 and CDR2 from the germline V gene are LNHDA and SQIVND (reference sequence). The CDR3 is 13 amino acids. V lost 3 bases and J 4 bases, leaving 9 bases between the germline ends. The CDR3 DNA reads TGTGCCAGTAGTATTGAGAGGGCCTATGGCTACACCTTC. It translates to CASSIERAYGYTF.

The V gene is TRBV30, the J gene TRBJ2-1; tentative D call: TRBD1 (6 bases). CDR1 and CDR2 (germline): GTSNPN, SVGIG (reference sequence). The CDR3 length is 15 residues. Between the trimmed V and J ends, which lost 2 bases and 7 bases, there was a span of 18 bases. The CDR3 loop is CAWSLGTPFWNEQFF. Here the CDR3 DNA reads TGTGCCTGGAGTCTAGGGACACCTTTTTGGAATGAGCAGTTCTTC.

V usage is TRBV19 and J usage is TRBJ2-5; D is perhaps TRBD1 (5 bases). The germline CDR1 and CDR2 sequences are LNHDA and SQIVND (reference sequence). This CDR3 comprises 15 residues. V dropped 3 bases and J dropped 5 bases, with 16 bases sitting between them. The CDR3 protein is CASSIRTPLGETQYF. The CDR3 DNA is TGTGCCAGTAGTATCCGGACACCACTCGGGGAGACCCAGTACTTC.

The J gene is TRBJ2-5, the V gene TRBV7-9; no reliable D call. Trimming pared 4 bases from V and 5 bases from J, leaving 8 bases between. The CDR3 sequence is 12 residues long. Germline CDR1 and CDR2: SEHNR and FQNEAQ (reference sequence). CDR3 nucleotides: TGTGCCAGCAGCTCCTCCCGGGAGACCCAGTACTTC. This codes for CASSSSRETQYF.

The chain joins TRBV5-1 to TRBJ1-6; 7 positions match TRBD1. Germline V gene data show CDR1 as SGHRS and CDR2 as YFSETQ. The CDR3 extends over 14 amino acids. The junction had 5 bases not matched to a gene; V was cut back by 4 bases and J by 7 bases. The CDR3 bases are TGCGCCAGCAGCCTACAGGGGCTCAATTCACCCCTCCACTTT. Translation gives CASSLQGLNSPLHF.

The chain carries TRBV15 and TRBJ1-1; a weak D match, TRBD1 (6 bases). Germline CDR1 and CDR2: LNHNV and YYDKDF (reference sequence). V gave up 0 bases and J gave up 1 base, with 12 bases separating them. The CDR3 is 16 amino acids. CDR3 coding DNA: TGTGCCACCAGCAGAGATCGGGAAGGGGGGAACACTGAAGCTTTCTTT. This gives the protein CATSRDREGGNTEAFF.

The chain joins TRBV11-3 to TRBJ2-1, with D tentatively TRBD2 (5 bases). The CDR3 covers 15 residues. Trimming took off 6 bases at V and 5 bases at J, with 17 bases between the two ends. In germline, CDR1 is SGHNT, CDR2 YENEEA. The CDR3 loop reads CASRGRGSGHNEQFF. DNA for the CDR3: TGTGCCAGCAGGGGTCGAGGGAGCGGCCACAATGAGCAGTTCTTC.

The chain combines TRBV7-9 with TRBJ1-2, with TRBD1 matching 12 bases. V gave up 3 bases and J gave up 8 bases; unmatched junction bases: 4. This CDR3 has 14 amino acids. CDR1 and CDR2 (germline): SEHNR, FQNEAQ (reference sequence). The chain's CDR3 is CASSLGQGAEGYTF. DNA of the CDR3: TGTGCCAGCAGCTTGGGACAGGGGGCTGAAGGCTACACCTTC.

The chain couples TRBV6-6 to TRBJ2-1; unclear D gene. Trimming removed 2 bases from V and 4 bases from J, with 9 bases in between. The CDR3 has 14 amino acids. CDR1 and CDR2 (germline): MNHNY, SVGAGI (reference sequence). The CDR3: CASSYQIGYNEQFF. The CDR3 DNA is TGTGCCAGCAGTTACCAAATCGGGTACAATGAGCAGTTCTTC.

This chain joins TRBV7-2 and TRBJ2-1; weak D call: TRBD1 (6 bases). This CDR3 has 14 amino acids. V was shortened by 1 base and J by 6 bases, with 10 bases between the two germline ends. Germline-derived CDR1 and CDR2 are SGHTA and FQGNSA. The CDR3 DNA reads as TGTGCCAGCAGCTTAGAGGGCAGGGGCAATGAGCAGTTCTTC. It encodes CASSLEGRGNEQFF.

The CDR3 reads CASSGGYGYTF. The CDR3 DNA reads TGTGCCAGCAGTGGAGGATATGGCTACACCTTC. The chain recombines TRBV25-1 with TRBJ1-2; D is undetermined. Germline CDR1 reads MGHDK; CDR2 reads SYGVNS. This CDR3 has 11 residues. Trimming stripped 4 bases from V and 5 bases from J, with 5 bases between.

V usage is TRBV19 and J usage is TRBJ1-5; D gene uncertain. Germline CDR1 and CDR2: LNHDA and SQIVND (reference sequence). CDR3 length: 13 amino acids. The V gene lost 6 bases and the J gene lost 0 bases, with 6 bases spanning the gap. The CDR3 nucleotides read TGTGCCAGTAGGCGGGATAGCAATCAGCCCCAGCATTTT. Protein product: CASRRDSNQPQHF.